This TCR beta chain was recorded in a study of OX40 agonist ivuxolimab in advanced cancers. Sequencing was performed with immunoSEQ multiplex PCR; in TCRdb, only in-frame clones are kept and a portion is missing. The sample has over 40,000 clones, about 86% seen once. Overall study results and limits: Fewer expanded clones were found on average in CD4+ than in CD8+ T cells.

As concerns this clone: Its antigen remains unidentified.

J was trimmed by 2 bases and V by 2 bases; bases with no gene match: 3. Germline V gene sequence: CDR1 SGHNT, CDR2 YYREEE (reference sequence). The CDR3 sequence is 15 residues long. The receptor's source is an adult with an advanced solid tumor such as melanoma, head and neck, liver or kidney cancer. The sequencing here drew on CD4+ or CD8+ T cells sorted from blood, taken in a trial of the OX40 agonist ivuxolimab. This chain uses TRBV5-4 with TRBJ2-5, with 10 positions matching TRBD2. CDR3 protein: CASSLAGGPQETQYF. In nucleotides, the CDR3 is TGTGCCAGCAGCTTAGCGGGGGGGCCGCAAGAGACCCAGTACTTC.